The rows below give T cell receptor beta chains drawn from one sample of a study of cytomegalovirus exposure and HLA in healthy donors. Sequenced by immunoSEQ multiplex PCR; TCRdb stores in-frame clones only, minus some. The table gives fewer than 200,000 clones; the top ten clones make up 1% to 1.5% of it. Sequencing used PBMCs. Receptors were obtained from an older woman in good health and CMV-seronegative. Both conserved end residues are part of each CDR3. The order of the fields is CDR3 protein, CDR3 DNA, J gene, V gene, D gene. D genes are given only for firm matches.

CDR3 protein: CASTRDRSTDTQYF
CDR3 DNA: TGTGCCAGCACCCGGGACAGGAGCACAGATACGCAGTATTTT
J gene: TRBJ2-3
V gene: TRBV7-2
D gene: TRBD1

CDR3 protein: CAARGQLYEQYF
CDR3 DNA: TGTGCCGCCAGGGGACAACTCTACGAGCAGTACTTC
J gene: TRBJ2-7
V gene: TRBV7-3
D gene: NA

CDR3 protein: CASSLFGEKLFF
CDR3 DNA: TGTGCCAGCAGCTTATTCGGGGAAAAACTGTTTTTT
J gene: TRBJ1-4
V gene: TRBV7-9
D gene: NA

CDR3 protein: CASSFGSRADTNEKLFF
CDR3 DNA: TGTGCCAGCAGCTTCGGCTCCAGGGCGGATACTAATGAAAAACTGTTTTTT
J gene: TRBJ1-4
V gene: TRBV5-4
D gene: NA

CDR3 protein: CASSEFLAGGGSYNEQFF
CDR3 DNA: TGTGCCAGCAGTGAATTTCTAGCGGGGGGGGGCTCCTACAATGAGCAGTTCTTC
J gene: TRBJ2-1
V gene: TRBV6-1
D gene: TRBD2

CDR3 protein: CASSEKCQGEKLFF
CDR3 DNA: TGCGCCAGCAGTGAGAAGTGTCAGGGAGAAAAACTGTTTTTT
J gene: TRBJ1-4
V gene: TRBV10-1
D gene: NA

CDR3 protein: CASSSGTSSFYEQYF
CDR3 DNA: TGTGCCAGCAGCTCCGGGACTAGCAGTTTCTACGAGCAGTACTTC
J gene: TRBJ2-7
V gene: TRBV11-2
D gene: TRBD2

CDR3 protein: CASSITGTGSPQGGQYF
CDR3 DNA: TGTGCCAGCAGCATAACCGGGACAGGGTCCCCCCAAGGGGGCCAGTACTTC
J gene: TRBJ2-5
V gene: TRBV11-2
D gene: TRBD1

CDR3 protein: CASSVQAGQPQHF
CDR3 DNA: TGTGCCAGCAGTGTCCAAGCCGGGCAGCCCCAGCATTTT
J gene: TRBJ1-5
V gene: TRBV6-4
D gene: NA

CDR3 protein: CASSISRGFYEQYF
CDR3 DNA: TGTGCCAGTAGTATAAGTCGGGGTTTCTACGAGCAGTACTTC
J gene: TRBJ2-7
V gene: TRBV19
D gene: NA

CDR3 protein: CASSSTGGNYEQYF
CDR3 DNA: TGTGCCAGCAGTAGTACAGGGGGCAACTACGAGCAGTACTTC
J gene: TRBJ2-7
V gene: TRBV6-5
D gene: TRBD1

CDR3 protein: CASSLGTSGRSTDTQYF
CDR3 DNA: TGCGCCAGCAGCCTAGGGACTAGCGGGAGAAGCACAGATACGCAGTATTTT
J gene: TRBJ2-3
V gene: TRBV5-1
D gene: TRBD2

CDR3 protein: CASSSPSTGTYGYTF
CDR3 DNA: TGTGCCAGCAGCTCCCCCTCGACAGGGACCTATGGCTACACCTTC
J gene: TRBJ1-2
V gene: TRBV13
D gene: TRBD1

CDR3 protein: CASTVTGMNTEAFF
CDR3 DNA: TGTGCCAGTACTGTGACAGGGATGAACACTGAAGCTTTCTTT
J gene: TRBJ1-1
V gene: TRBV19
D gene: TRBD1

CDR3 protein: CASSQVYRGEGIQYF
CDR3 DNA: TGCGCCAGCAGCCAAGTATACAGGGGGGAGGGCATTCAGTACTTC
J gene: TRBJ2-4
V gene: TRBV4-3
D gene: NA

CDR3 protein: CASSFQQLNTEAFF
CDR3 DNA: TGTGCCAGCAGCTTTCAACAGTTGAACACTGAAGCTTTCTTT
J gene: TRBJ1-1
V gene: TRBV7-2
D gene: NA

CDR3 protein: CASRPRGQGAGELFF
CDR3 DNA: TGCGCCAGTCGCCCGAGGGGACAGGGGGCCGGGGAGCTGTTTTTT
J gene: TRBJ2-2
V gene: TRBV5-1
D gene: TRBD1

CDR3 protein: CASGRGSSYEQYF
CDR3 DNA: TGTGCTAGTGGTAGGGGATCGAGCTACGAGCAGTACTTC
J gene: TRBJ2-7
V gene: TRBV12-5
D gene: NA

CDR3 protein: CASSIKSWTGNSPLHF
CDR3 DNA: TGTGCCAGTAGTATAAAATCTTGGACGGGGAATTCACCCCTCCACTTT
J gene: TRBJ1-6
V gene: TRBV19
D gene: NA

CDR3 protein: CASSRSSLAGYGSSYEQYF
CDR3 DNA: TGTGCCAGCAGCCGGTCTTCACTAGCGGGGTATGGGAGCTCCTACGAGCAGTACTTC
J gene: TRBJ2-7
V gene: TRBV7-2
D gene: TRBD2

CDR3 protein: CASSDLSGGETQYF
CDR3 DNA: TGCGCCAGCAGCGACCTTAGCGGGGGGGAGACCCAGTACTTC
J gene: TRBJ2-5
V gene: TRBV5-1
D gene: TRBD2

CDR3 protein: CASSPRQGAGGYTF
CDR3 DNA: TGTGCCAGCAGCCCACGACAGGGCGCGGGTGGCTACACCTTC
J gene: TRBJ1-2
V gene: TRBV9
D gene: TRBD1

CDR3 protein: CASSLVRDIYNEQFF
CDR3 DNA: TGCGCCAGCAGCTTGGTCCGGGACATATACAATGAGCAGTTCTTC
J gene: TRBJ2-1
V gene: TRBV5-1
D gene: NA